This T cell receptor (beta chain) derives from a study of T cells after yellow fever vaccination. Study as a whole: Fractions with few cells were prepared using SMART-Seq v4 Ultra Low Input.

This clonotype has only a few counts. Its specificity is unknown. Broader study findings: The study re-detected most primary-vaccination clones after the booster (under 97% CD4, around 89% CD8).

The study made its TCR cDNA through 5'RACE template switching. That step introduced a universal primer site along with UMIs. One entry per CDR3 protein, called by TCRdb with MiXCR from the 5' RACE reads. The data contain about 320,000 distinct CDR3 sequences, about 10% of them singletons. The specimen comprised CD4+ T cells sorted from PBMCs, sampled 45 days after the yellow fever booster vaccination. This clonotype was obtained from a man aged 18 to 35 who received the YFV17D yellow fever vaccine.

The CDR3 here is CASSLLERDTGELFF. The CDR3 DNA follows: TGCGCCAGCAGCTTGCTTGAAAGGGACACCGGGGAGCTGTTTTTT. The chain is built from TRBV5-1 and TRBJ2-2; D gene uncertain. Germline CDR1 and CDR2: SGHRS and YFSETQ. This CDR3 spans 15 amino acids. Trimming took off 1 base at V and 3 bases at J, with 10 bases between the two ends.